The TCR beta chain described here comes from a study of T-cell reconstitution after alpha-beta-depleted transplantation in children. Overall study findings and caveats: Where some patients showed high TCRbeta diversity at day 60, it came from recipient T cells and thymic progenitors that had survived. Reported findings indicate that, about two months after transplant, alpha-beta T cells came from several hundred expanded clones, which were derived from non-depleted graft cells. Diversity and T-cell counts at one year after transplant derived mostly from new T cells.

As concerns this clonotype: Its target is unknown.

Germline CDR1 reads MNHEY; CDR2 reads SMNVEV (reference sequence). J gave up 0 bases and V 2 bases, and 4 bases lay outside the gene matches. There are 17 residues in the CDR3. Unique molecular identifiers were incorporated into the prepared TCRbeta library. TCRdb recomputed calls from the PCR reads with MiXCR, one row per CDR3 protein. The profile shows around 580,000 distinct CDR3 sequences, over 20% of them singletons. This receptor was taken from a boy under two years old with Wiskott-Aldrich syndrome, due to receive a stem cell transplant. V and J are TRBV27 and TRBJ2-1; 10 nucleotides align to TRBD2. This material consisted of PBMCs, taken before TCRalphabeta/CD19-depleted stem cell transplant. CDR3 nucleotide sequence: TGTGCCAGCAGTTTACTTAGCGGGGGGATCTCCTACAATGAGCAGTTCTTC. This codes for CASSLLSGGISYNEQFF.